The clone carrying this TCR beta chain is a singleton in its sample. This CDR3 region has 14 residues. Trimming shortened V by 2 bases and J by 2 bases, and 8 bases separated the two germline ends. Germline V gene data show CDR1 as MNHEY and CDR2 as SVGAGI. This sample was included in a study of T cell responses to AZD1222 COVID-19 vaccine. The assay was immunoSEQ multiplex PCR, and TCRdb's table has in-frame clones only and misses some. The sample consists of 95,000 to 150,000 clones, around 93% of them appearing once. Material: peripheral blood, obtained on day 0 of AZD1222 vaccination. The receptor was isolated from an adult in good health. The chain joins TRBV6-5 to TRBJ2-3, with D possibly TRBD1 on 5 matching bases. The CDR3 region has the DNA TGTGCCAGCAGTTACGGACACAACACAGATACGCAGTATTTT. Protein product: CASSYGHNTDTQYF.